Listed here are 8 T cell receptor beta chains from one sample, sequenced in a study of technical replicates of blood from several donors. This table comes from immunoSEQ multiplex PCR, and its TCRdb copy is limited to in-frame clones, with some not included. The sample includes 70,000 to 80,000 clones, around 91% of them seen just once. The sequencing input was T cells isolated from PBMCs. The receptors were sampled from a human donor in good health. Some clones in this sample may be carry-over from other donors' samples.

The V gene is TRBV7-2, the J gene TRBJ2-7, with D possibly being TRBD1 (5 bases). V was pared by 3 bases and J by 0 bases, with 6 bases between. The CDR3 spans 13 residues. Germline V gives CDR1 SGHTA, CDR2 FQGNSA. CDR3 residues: CASSLGLSYEQYF. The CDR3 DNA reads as TGTGCCAGCAGCTTGGGGCTCTCCTACGAGCAGTACTTC.

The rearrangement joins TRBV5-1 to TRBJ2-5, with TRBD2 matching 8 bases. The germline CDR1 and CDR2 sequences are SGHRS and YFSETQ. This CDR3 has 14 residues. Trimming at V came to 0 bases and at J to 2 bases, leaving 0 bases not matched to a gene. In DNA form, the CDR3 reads TGCGCCAGCAGCTTGGCGGGGGGGCAAGAGACCCAGTACTTC. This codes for CASSLAGGQETQYF.

This CDR3 is CASSVSTGSNQPQHF. CDR3 nucleotide sequence: TGCGCCAGCAGCGTTTCGACAGGGAGCAATCAGCCCCAGCATTTT. J is TRBJ1-5 and V is TRBV5-1; TRBD1 agrees at 7 bases. This CDR3 region has 15 residues. The J segment lost 1 base and the V segment lost 4 bases, leaving 5 bases of the junction unmatched. Germline V gene lookup returns CDR1 SGHRS and CDR2 YFSETQ.

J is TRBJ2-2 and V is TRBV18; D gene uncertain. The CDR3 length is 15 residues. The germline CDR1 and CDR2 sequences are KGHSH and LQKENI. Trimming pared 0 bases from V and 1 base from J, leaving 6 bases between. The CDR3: CASSPPNRNTGELFF. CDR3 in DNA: TGTGCCAGCTCACCACCGAACAGGAACACCGGGGAGCTGTTTTTT.

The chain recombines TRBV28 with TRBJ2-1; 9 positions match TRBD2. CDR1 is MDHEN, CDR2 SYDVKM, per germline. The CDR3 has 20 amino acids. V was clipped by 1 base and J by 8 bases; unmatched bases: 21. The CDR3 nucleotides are TGTGCCAGCAGTTTATTCGTACTGGCGGGAGGGCCTCTTCTTTCGTATGAGCAGTTCTTC. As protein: CASSLFVLAGGPLLSYEQFF.

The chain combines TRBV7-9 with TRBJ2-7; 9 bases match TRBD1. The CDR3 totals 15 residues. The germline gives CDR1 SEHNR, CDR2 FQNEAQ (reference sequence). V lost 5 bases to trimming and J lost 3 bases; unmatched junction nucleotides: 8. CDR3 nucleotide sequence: TGTGCCAGCAGCCTAGGGACAGGGAGGCACTACGAGCAGTACTTC. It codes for CASSLGTGRHYEQYF.

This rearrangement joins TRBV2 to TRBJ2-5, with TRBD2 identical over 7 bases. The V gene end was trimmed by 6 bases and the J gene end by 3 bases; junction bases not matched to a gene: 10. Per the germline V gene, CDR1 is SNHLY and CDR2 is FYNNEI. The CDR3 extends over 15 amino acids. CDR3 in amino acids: CASSWTSWGEETQYF. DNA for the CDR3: TGTGCCAGCAGCTGGACTAGTTGGGGGGAAGAGACCCAGTACTTC.

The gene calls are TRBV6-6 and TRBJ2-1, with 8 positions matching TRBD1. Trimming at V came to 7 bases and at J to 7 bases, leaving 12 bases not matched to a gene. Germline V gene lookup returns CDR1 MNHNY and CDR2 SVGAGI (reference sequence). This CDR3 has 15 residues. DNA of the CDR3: TGTGCCAGCAAGAACCGGGACAGGATGGGGAATGAGCAGTTCTTC. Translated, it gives CASKNRDRMGNEQFF.